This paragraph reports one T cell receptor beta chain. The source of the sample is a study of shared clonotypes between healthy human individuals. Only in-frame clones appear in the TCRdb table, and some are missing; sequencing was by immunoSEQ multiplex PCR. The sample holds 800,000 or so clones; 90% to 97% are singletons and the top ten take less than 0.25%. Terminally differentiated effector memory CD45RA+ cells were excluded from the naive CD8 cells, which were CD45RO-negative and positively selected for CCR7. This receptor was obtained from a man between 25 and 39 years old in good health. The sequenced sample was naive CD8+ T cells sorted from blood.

Here the CDR3 reads CASRPLAGEQFF. The CDR3 region has the DNA TGTGCCAGCAGACCCTTAGCAGGGGAGCAGTTCTTC. The rearrangement links TRBV5-6 to TRBJ2-1, with D possibly TRBD1 on 5 matching bases. Germline-derived CDR1 and CDR2 are SGHDT and YYEEEE. CDR3 size: 12 residues. V shed 5 bases and J shed 10 bases, with 13 bases lying between them.